The 27 T cell receptor beta chains below were found in one sample sequenced in a study of T cells after yellow fever vaccination. TCRdb re-called the 5' RACE reads through MiXCR, storing one row per CDR3 protein. In the table there are about 550,000 distinct CDR3 sequences, around 21% of which are singletons. The specimen comprised PBMCs, sampled 15 days after the yellow fever booster vaccination. These receptors originate from a man aged 30-40 years who received the YFV17D yellow fever vaccine.

The table lists this clonotype with a few counts. The gene calls are TRBV24-1 and TRBJ2-2; possibly TRBD1 or TRBD2 for D (5 bases each). This CDR3 spans 15 amino acids. V gave up 4 bases and J gave up 4 bases, with 12 bases separating them. Germline CDR1 reads KGHDR; CDR2 reads SFDVKD. The CDR3 reads CATSDSGAITGELFF. DNA of the CDR3: TGTGCCACCAGTGACTCCGGGGCTATCACCGGGGAGCTGTTTTTT.

This clonotype was counted between two and nine times. This CDR3 reads CASGVGTVAYEQYF. The CDR3 region has the DNA TGTGCCAGCGGAGTCGGGACAGTGGCCTACGAGCAGTACTTC. The V gene is TRBV27, the J gene TRBJ2-7; 7 positions agree with TRBD1. The germline gives CDR1 MNHEY, CDR2 SMNVEV (reference sequence). The V gene end was trimmed by 8 bases and the J gene end by 2 bases; junction bases not matched to a gene: 9. The CDR3 extends over 14 amino acids.

This clonotype showed up just a few times. This sequence joins TRBV7-8 and TRBJ2-1, with D hard to call. The CDR3 consists of 15 residues. Trimming removed 11 bases from V and 7 bases from J, with 24 bases in between. Germline CDR1 reads SGHVS; CDR2 reads FQNEAQ. The CDR3 DNA reads as TGTGCCTCCACCTCCCCAGGTCTAGGCCCGAATGAGCAGTTCTTC. This sequence encodes CASTSPGLGPNEQFF.

This clonotype was seen a handful of times. This chain's CDR3 is CASSSGLAGGTPKDTNEQFF. For the CDR3, the DNA is TGTGCCAGCAGTTCGGGACTAGCGGGAGGCACGCCCAAGGATACCAATGAGCAGTTCTTC. The V gene is TRBV27, the J gene TRBJ2-1; 15 nucleotides agree with TRBD2. V was clipped by 4 bases and J by 6 bases; unmatched bases: 16. CDR1 is MNHEY and CDR2 is SMNVEV in the germline V gene (reference sequence). CDR3 length: 20 residues.

This rearrangement joins TRBV6-1 to TRBJ2-7, with D possibly matching TRBD2 (6 bases). This CDR3 spans 15 amino acids. Per the germline V gene, CDR1 is MNHNS and CDR2 is SASEGT. V was pared by 6 bases and J by 4 bases, with 19 bases between. CDR3 region: CASSLVPGVRYEQYF. In DNA, the CDR3 is TGTGCCAGCAGCCTCGTTCCGGGGGTTCGATACGAGCAGTACTTC.

The V gene is TRBV18, the J gene TRBJ2-7; D possibly corresponds to TRBD1 (5 bases). Germline V lookup: CDR1 KGHSH, CDR2 LQKENI. V lost 1 base, J lost 2 bases, and 18 bases lay in between. This CDR3 spans 17 amino acids. The CDR3 is CASSPQGATPYAYEQYF. CDR3 coding DNA: TGTGCCAGCTCACCACAAGGGGCGACACCTTACGCCTACGAGCAGTACTTC.

The rearrangement joins TRBV10-1 to TRBJ2-2, with D unclear. V lost 5 bases and J 1 base, leaving 8 bases between the germline ends. Germline V gene lookup returns CDR1 WNHNN and CDR2 SYGVQD (reference sequence). The CDR3 sequence is 14 residues long. The CDR3 sequence is CASSNILNTGELFF. DNA for the CDR3: TGCGCCAGCAGTAATATACTGAACACCGGGGAGCTGTTTTTT.

The rearrangement joins TRBV7-2 to TRBJ2-5, with 11 nucleotides matching TRBD1. The CDR3 extends over 14 amino acids. Trimming removed 5 bases from V and 4 bases from J; junction bases left unmatched: 3. Germline V gene sequence: CDR1 SGHTA, CDR2 FQGNSA. The CDR3 DNA reads as TGTGCCAGCAGCCCAGGACAGGGGGCAGAGACCCAGTACTTC. It encodes CASSPGQGAETQYF.

The chain joins TRBV7-2 to TRBJ2-1, with 9 positions matching TRBD2. V was pared by 4 bases and J by 5 bases, with 6 bases of the junction left unmatched. Germline CDR1 reads SGHTA; CDR2 reads FQGNSA. The CDR3 runs 15 residues. The chain's CDR3 is CASSSRGGRHNEQFF. The CDR3 DNA follows: TGTGCCAGCAGCTCGCGGGGGGGCCGACACAATGAGCAGTTCTTC.

This CDR3 reads CSVVGVLGEQYF. In DNA, the CDR3 is TGCAGCGTTGTCGGTGTCCTTGGCGAGCAGTACTTC. The chain recombines TRBV29-1 with TRBJ2-7; unclear D gene. The CDR3 sequence is 12 residues long. Trimming took 4 bases from V and 6 from J, leaving 13 bases between them. From germline, CDR1 is SQVTM and CDR2 ANQGSEA.

This chain uses TRBV10-3 with TRBJ1-1; D remains unclear. CDR1 and CDR2 from the germline V gene are ENHRY and SYGVKD. V lost 8 bases to trimming and J lost 4 bases, with 14 bases between them. The CDR3 has 13 residues. DNA of the CDR3: TGTGCCATCGGGAGTTTGGGTAGCACTGAAGCTTTCTTT. Translated: CAIGSLGSTEAFF.

This clonotype was observed a handful of times. CDR3 sequence (DNA): TGTGCCATCAGTGTTGGACAGGAGTATAATTCACCCCTCCACTTT. This codes for CAISVGQEYNSPLHF. The gene calls are TRBV10-3 and TRBJ1-6; 7 positions agree with TRBD1. CDR3 length: 15 residues. The ends lost 4 bases at V and 4 bases at J; junction bases unmatched: 4. Germline CDR1 reads ENHRY; CDR2 reads SYGVKD.

This clonotype was observed many times. The V call is TRBV5-1, the J call TRBJ2-3; 7 bases line up with TRBD2. V lost 4 bases, J lost 4 bases, and 6 bases stayed unmatched. Germline assignment: CDR1 SGHRS and CDR2 YFSETQ. This CDR3 contains 14 residues. This CDR3 is CASSDSGSADTQYF. In DNA, the CDR3 is TGCGCCAGCAGCGATAGCGGGTCTGCAGATACGCAGTATTTT.

The V and J genes are TRBV6-5 and TRBJ1-4; TRBD1 aligns across 7 bases. V shed 0 bases and J 0 bases; nucleotides not matched to a gene: 1. CDR1 is MNHEY, CDR2 SVGAGI, per germline. This CDR3 has 16 amino acids. In DNA form, the CDR3 reads TGTGCCAGCAGTTACTCCACAGGGGCAACTAATGAAAAACTGTTTTTT. This sequence encodes CASSYSTGATNEKLFF.

This clonotype has only a few counts. The genes are TRBV18 and TRBJ1-4, with D hard to call. The germline gives CDR1 KGHSH, CDR2 LQKENI. V gave up 5 bases and J gave up 0 bases, with 10 bases separating them. The CDR3 is 15 amino acids. The CDR3 region is CASSSSKATNEKLFF. In DNA form, the CDR3 reads TGTGCCAGCTCATCTTCCAAGGCAACTAATGAAAAACTGTTTTTT.

The CDR3 protein is CASSWDRVADTQYF. CDR3 bases: TGCGCCAGCAGTTGGGACAGGGTGGCAGATACGCAGTATTTT. The J gene is TRBJ2-3, the V gene TRBV5-1, with 9 bases that match TRBD1. Germline V gene sequence: CDR1 SGHRS, CDR2 YFSETQ. CDR3 length equals 14 residues. Trimming at V came to 5 bases and at J to 4 bases, leaving 5 bases not matched to a gene.

The table lists this clonotype with a few counts. A junction boundary mismatches the germline segment, possibly from a read error. The V call is TRBV7-2, the J call TRBJ2-3, with TRBD2 matching over 7 bases. CDR1 and CDR2 (germline): SGHTA, FQGNSA. The CDR3 length is 13 residues. CDR3 DNA: TGTGCCAGCAGCTTAAGTGCGGGGGATAGGCAGTATTTT. This encodes CASSLSAGDRQYF.

There are a few counts of this clonotype. J is TRBJ2-3 and V is TRBV7-6; 8 nucleotides line up with TRBD2. Germline V gene data show CDR1 as SGHVS and CDR2 as FNYEAQ. This CDR3 has 15 amino acids. Germline trimming cut 5 bases from V and 2 bases from J; bases unmatched to any gene: 6. CDR3 amino acids: CASSTTSGLTDTQYF. DNA for the CDR3: TGTGCCAGCAGCACCACTAGCGGCCTCACAGATACGCAGTATTTT.

The gene calls are TRBV12-3 or TRBV12-4 and TRBJ2-2; possible D gene TRBD2, 7 bases. The CDR3 runs 16 residues. The V end lost 1 base, the J end lost 1 base, and 10 bases lay between the germline ends. The CDR3 coding sequence is TGTGCCAGCAGTTTAGAGGGGGGGAAGAACACCGGGGAGCTGTTTTTT. Translated: CASSLEGGKNTGELFF.

This clonotype was counted between two and nine times. The V gene is TRBV7-8, the J gene TRBJ2-7; D is uncertain. This CDR3 is 15 amino acids long. The V end lost 5 bases, the J end lost 2 bases, and 16 bases lay between the germline ends. In germline, CDR1 is SGHVS, CDR2 FQNEAQ. In DNA, the CDR3 is TGTGCCAGCAGCCCCCGACTTGAACGAACCTACGAGCAGTACTTC. Its protein product is CASSPRLERTYEQYF.

The sample holds a few counts of this clonotype. The chain joins TRBV6-4 to TRBJ2-1; D unclear. The V and J ends lost 1 base and 9 bases respectively, with 7 bases between them. The CDR3 length is 12 residues. The germline gives CDR1 MRHNA, CDR2 SNTAGT. This CDR3 reads CASSDWVGEQFF. CDR3 sequence (DNA): TGTGCCAGCAGTGACTGGGTTGGTGAGCAGTTCTTC.

Only a few counts were recorded for this clonotype. The chain has TRBV12-3 or TRBV12-4 and TRBJ1-6; D not resolved. Trimming left V 7 bases short and J 7 bases short, with 11 bases between. CDR3 length: 13 amino acids. The CDR3 coding sequence is TGTGCCAGCAACCTACAGTTCAATTCACCCCTCCACTTT. It yields the protein CASNLQFNSPLHF.

The chain joins TRBV12-3 or TRBV12-4 to TRBJ1-1, with D possibly TRBD1 on 6 matching bases. The CDR3 runs 14 residues. V shed 3 bases and J shed 7 bases, with 15 bases lying between them. The CDR3 nucleotides read TGTGCCAGCAGTTTTTCTGGGGGCTCAGGTGAAGCTTTCTTT. Its translation is CASSFSGGSGEAFF.

This clonotype was picked up a small number of times. The gene calls are TRBV7-2 and TRBJ2-5; TRBD1 is a possible D gene (6 bases). The germline V gene encodes CDR1 SGHTA and CDR2 FQGNSA. The CDR3 length is 15 residues. The V gene lost 5 bases and the J gene lost 10 bases, with 23 bases spanning the gap. The chain's CDR3 is CASSTADSTPGVQYF. In DNA, the CDR3 is TGTGCCAGCAGCACAGCGGATTCCACCCCAGGGGTCCAGTACTTC.

This clonotype has ten or more counts. J is TRBJ2-1 and V is TRBV20-1; 13 nucleotides line up with TRBD2. After removal of 5 bases from V and 9 bases from J, the junction contained 10 bases not matched to a gene. Germline CDR1 DFQATT, CDR2 SNEGSKA (reference sequence). This CDR3 region has 15 residues. In nucleotides, the CDR3 is TGCAGTGCTGCCGGGGGGACTAGCGGGAAGGGTGAGCAGTTCTTC. Its translation: CSAAGGTSGKGEQFF.

This clonotype was seen a handful of times. The rearrangement uses TRBV28 and TRBJ1-1; D not resolved. The CDR3 runs 14 residues. V lost 5 bases and J 1 base, leaving 11 bases between the germline ends. Looked up from germline, CDR1 is MDHEN and CDR2 is SYDVKM. CDR3 loop: CASSPPSRNTEAFF. The CDR3 DNA sequence: TGTGCCAGCAGTCCCCCGTCGAGGAACACTGAAGCTTTCTTT.

This clonotype was seen a handful of times. The chain employs TRBV9 and TRBJ1-4; D call uncertain. Trimming took 0 bases from V and 0 from J, leaving 6 bases between them. Looked up from germline, CDR1 is SGDLS and CDR2 is YYNGEE. This CDR3 is built from 15 residues. This chain's CDR3 is CASSVGGATNEKLFF. The CDR3 DNA follows: TGTGCCAGCAGCGTAGGTGGAGCAACTAATGAAAAACTGTTTTTT.